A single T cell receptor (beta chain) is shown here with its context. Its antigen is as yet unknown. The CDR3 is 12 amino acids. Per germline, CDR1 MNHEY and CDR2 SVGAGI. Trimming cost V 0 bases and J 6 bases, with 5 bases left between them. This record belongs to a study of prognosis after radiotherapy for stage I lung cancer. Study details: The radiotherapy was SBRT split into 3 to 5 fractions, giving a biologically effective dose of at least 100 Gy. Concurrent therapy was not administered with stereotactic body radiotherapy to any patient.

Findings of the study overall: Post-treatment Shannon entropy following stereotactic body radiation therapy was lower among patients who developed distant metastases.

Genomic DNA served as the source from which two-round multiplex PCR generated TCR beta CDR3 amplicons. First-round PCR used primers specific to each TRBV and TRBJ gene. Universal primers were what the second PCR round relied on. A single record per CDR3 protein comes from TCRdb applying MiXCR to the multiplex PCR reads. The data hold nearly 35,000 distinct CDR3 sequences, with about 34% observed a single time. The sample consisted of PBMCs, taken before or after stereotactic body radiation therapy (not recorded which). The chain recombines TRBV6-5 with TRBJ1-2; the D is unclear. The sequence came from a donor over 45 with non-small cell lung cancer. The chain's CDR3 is CASSYSGHGYTF. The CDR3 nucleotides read TGTGCCAGCAGTTACTCGGGCCATGGCTACACCTTC.